This is a list of T cell receptor beta chains from one sample in a study of blood T cell repertoires in COVID-19. Only in-frame clones appear in the TCRdb table, and some are missing; sequencing was by immunoSEQ multiplex PCR. Among about 440,000 clones listed, about 85% were seen once. The sequenced sample was PBMCs or T cells enriched from blood (not recorded which). These receptors were taken from a woman in her late teens or twenties with acute COVID-19. The CDR3 runs from the conserved cysteine through the conserved F or W. Fields, in order: V gene, D gene, CDR3 length, J gene, clone size, CDR3 protein, CDR3 DNA. A D gene is named only where the DNA matches it firmly. Rows give clone size only sometimes, using once, few, many, or a class for an expanded clone.

v_gene: TRBV6-5; d_gene: .; len: 15; j_gene: TRBJ2-2; abundance: .; CDR3aa: CASIMTVSNTGELFF; CDR3nt: TGTGCCAGCATCATGACTGTCTCGAACACCGGGGAGCTGTTTTTT
v_gene: TRBV5-6; d_gene: TRBD1; len: 16; j_gene: TRBJ2-7; abundance: once; CDR3aa: CASSLAGTDRVGEQYF; CDR3nt: TGTGCCAGCAGCTTGGCCGGGACCGACAGGGTGGGCGAGCAGTACTTC
v_gene: TRBV11-2; d_gene: TRBD2; len: 17; j_gene: TRBJ2-2; abundance: .; CDR3aa: CASGIYWTSGIGGELFF; CDR3nt: TGTGCCAGCGGGATATACTGGACTAGCGGGATAGGCGGGGAGCTGTTTTTT
v_gene: TRBV7-9; d_gene: .; len: 14; j_gene: TRBJ1-2; abundance: .; CDR3aa: CASSLMAGEGGYTF; CDR3nt: TGTGCCAGCAGCTTAATGGCAGGGGAAGGAGGCTACACCTTC
v_gene: TRBV28; d_gene: TRBD2; len: 13; j_gene: TRBJ2-7; abundance: .; CDR3aa: CASVTSVNYEQYF; CDR3nt: TGTGCCAGCGTGACTAGCGTAAATTACGAGCAGTACTTC
v_gene: TRBV7-9; d_gene: .; len: 15; j_gene: TRBJ2-1; abundance: .; CDR3aa: CASSLPGGPYNEQFF; CDR3nt: TGTGCCAGCAGCCTCCCCGGGGGACCCTACAATGAGCAGTTCTTC
v_gene: TRBV19; d_gene: .; len: 16; j_gene: TRBJ1-2; abundance: .; CDR3aa: CASSPKGHSPFYGYTF; CDR3nt: TGTGCCAGTAGTCCGAAGGGGCACAGCCCCTTCTATGGCTACACCTTC
v_gene: TRBV10-3; d_gene: .; len: 20; j_gene: TRBJ1-3; abundance: .; CDR3aa: CAISELGGAPGILVGNTIYF; CDR3nt: TGTGCCATCAGTGAGCTTGGGGGCGCCCCCGGAATTCTCGTTGGAAACACCATATATTTT
v_gene: TRBV19; d_gene: .; len: 14; j_gene: TRBJ2-1; abundance: .; CDR3aa: CASSLAEQYNEQFF; CDR3nt: TGTGCCAGTAGTCTGGCAGAACAATACAATGAGCAGTTCTTC
v_gene: TRBV25-1; d_gene: .; len: 11; j_gene: TRBJ2-7; abundance: many; CDR3aa: CAVPEHFEQYF; CDR3nt: TGTGCCGTCCCCGAGCATTTCGAGCAGTACTTC
v_gene: TRBV6-9; d_gene: TRBD1; len: 16; j_gene: TRBJ1-2; abundance: .; CDR3aa: CASSYNARGQAYCYTF; CDR3nt: TGTGCCAGCAGTTATAACGCGCGGGGACAGGCTTATTGCTACACCTTC
v_gene: TRBV7-9; d_gene: TRBD2; len: 15; j_gene: TRBJ2-7; abundance: .; CDR3aa: CASSLVLASGTEQYF; CDR3nt: TGTGCCAGCAGCTTAGTCTTGGCTAGCGGGACCGAGCAGTACTTC
v_gene: TRBV4-3; d_gene: .; len: 13; j_gene: TRBJ2-7; abundance: .; CDR3aa: CASSQDRGREQYF; CDR3nt: TGCGCCAGCAGCCAAGATCGCGGGCGCGAGCAGTACTTC
v_gene: TRBV5-1; d_gene: TRBD2; len: 17; j_gene: TRBJ2-3; abundance: .; CDR3aa: CASSSTVLAGMLDTQYF; CDR3nt: TGCGCCAGCAGCTCGACTGTACTAGCGGGAATGTTAGATACGCAGTATTTT
v_gene: TRBV5-1; d_gene: TRBD1; len: 14; j_gene: TRBJ1-5; abundance: .; CDR3aa: CASSYGTGDQPQHF; CDR3nt: TGCGCCAGCAGCTACGGGACAGGGGATCAGCCCCAGCATTTT
v_gene: TRBV6-2/TRBV6-3; d_gene: .; len: 19; j_gene: TRBJ1-5; abundance: .; CDR3aa: CASSPIGQSEYYSNQPQHF; CDR3nt: TGTGCCAGCAGCCCTATAGGACAGTCCGAATATTATAGCAATCAGCCCCAGCATTTT
v_gene: TRBV7-9; d_gene: .; len: 15; j_gene: TRBJ2-3; abundance: .; CDR3aa: CASSFEGEGTDTQYF; CDR3nt: TGTGCCAGCAGCTTTGAGGGGGAAGGCACAGATACGCAGTATTTT
v_gene: TRBV27; d_gene: TRBD1; len: 14; j_gene: TRBJ2-7; abundance: .; CDR3aa: CASSPGTGVDEQYF; CDR3nt: TGTGCCAGCAGTCCCGGGACAGGGGTCGACGAGCAGTACTTC
v_gene: TRBV18; d_gene: TRBD1; len: 15; j_gene: TRBJ2-2; abundance: few; CDR3aa: CASSQGQGQTGELFF; CDR3nt: TGTGCCAGCTCACAAGGACAGGGCCAGACCGGGGAGCTGTTTTTT
v_gene: TRBV19; d_gene: TRBD1; len: 15; j_gene: TRBJ1-6; abundance: .; CDR3aa: CASSMEGTGVSPLHF; CDR3nt: TGTGCCAGTAGTATGGAGGGGACAGGGGTCTCACCCCTCCACTTT
v_gene: TRBV15; d_gene: .; len: 15; j_gene: TRBJ1-3; abundance: .; CDR3aa: CATSRAGRHGNTIYF; CDR3nt: TGTGCCACCAGCAGAGCCGGGAGGCATGGAAACACCATATATTTT
v_gene: TRBV9; d_gene: .; len: 16; j_gene: TRBJ1-2; abundance: .; CDR3aa: CASSLSSSSERGGCTF; CDR3nt: TGTGCCAGCAGCCTTAGTAGTAGTAGTGAGCGGGGCGGCTGCACCTTC
v_gene: TRBV9; d_gene: TRBD1; len: 14; j_gene: TRBJ1-2; abundance: .; CDR3aa: CASSQGGQSYGYTF; CDR3nt: TGTGCCAGCAGCCAGGGGGGACAGTCCTATGGCTACACCTTC
v_gene: TRBV5-1; d_gene: TRBD2; len: 16; j_gene: TRBJ2-5; abundance: .; CDR3aa: CASSPGLAGASETQYF; CDR3nt: TGCGCCAGCAGCCCTGGACTAGCGGGAGCTTCAGAGACCCAGTACTTC
v_gene: TRBV5-1; d_gene: TRBD2; len: 14; j_gene: TRBJ2-1; abundance: .; CDR3aa: CASSSTSGYNEQFF; CDR3nt: TGCGCCAGCAGCTCGACTAGCGGCTACAATGAGCAGTTCTTC
v_gene: TRBV9; d_gene: TRBD2; len: 14; j_gene: TRBJ2-7; abundance: .; CDR3aa: CASSVVAGAHEQYF; CDR3nt: TGTGCCAGCAGCGTAGTAGCGGGAGCCCACGAGCAGTACTTC
v_gene: TRBV9; d_gene: .; len: 16; j_gene: TRBJ2-3; abundance: .; CDR3aa: CASSVDLEAVTDTQYF; CDR3nt: TGTGCCAGCAGCGTAGATCTAGAAGCGGTCACAGATACGCAGTATTTT
v_gene: TRBV10-3; d_gene: TRBD2; len: 15; j_gene: TRBJ2-3; abundance: .; CDR3aa: CAIKTGTSGTDTQYF; CDR3nt: TGTGCCATCAAGACCGGGACTAGCGGCACAGATACGCAGTATTTT
v_gene: TRBV30; d_gene: TRBD1; len: 15; j_gene: TRBJ1-4; abundance: .; CDR3aa: CAGGDRGGRDEKLFF; CDR3nt: TGTGCCGGGGGGGACAGGGGAGGAAGGGATGAAAAACTGTTTTTT
v_gene: TRBV23-1; d_gene: TRBD1; len: 11; j_gene: TRBJ1-2; abundance: .; CDR3aa: CANVQGVGYTF; CDR3nt: TGCGCCAACGTCCAGGGGGTCGGCTACACCTTC
v_gene: TRBV9; d_gene: .; len: 16; j_gene: TRBJ1-3; abundance: .; CDR3aa: CASSVGGTLSGNTIYF; CDR3nt: TGTGCCAGCAGCGTAGGGGGGACACTCTCTGGAAACACCATATATTTT
v_gene: TRBV28; d_gene: .; len: 14; j_gene: TRBJ1-2; abundance: .; CDR3aa: CASSLVGGDYGYTF; CDR3nt: TGTGCCAGCAGTTTAGTGGGGGGAGATTATGGCTACACCTTC
v_gene: TRBV27; d_gene: TRBD1; len: 16; j_gene: TRBJ2-2; abundance: .; CDR3aa: CASSHDRAPNTGELFF; CDR3nt: TGTGCCAGCAGTCATGACAGGGCTCCGAACACCGGGGAGCTGTTTTTT
v_gene: TRBV6-6; d_gene: TRBD1; len: 17; j_gene: TRBJ1-1; abundance: .; CDR3aa: CASSRKGQGVANTEAFF; CDR3nt: TGTGCCAGCAGTCGGAAGGGACAGGGGGTAGCCAACACTGAAGCTTTCTTT
v_gene: TRBV10-3; d_gene: TRBD1; len: 14; j_gene: TRBJ1-1; abundance: .; CDR3aa: CASHPTGGHTEAFF; CDR3nt: TGTGCCAGCCACCCAACAGGGGGCCACACTGAAGCTTTCTTT
v_gene: TRBV10-1; d_gene: .; len: 14; j_gene: TRBJ1-1; abundance: .; CDR3aa: CASSDFREDTEAFF; CDR3nt: TGCGCCAGCAGTGACTTCAGGGAGGACACTGAAGCTTTCTTT
v_gene: TRBV7-9; d_gene: .; len: 14; j_gene: TRBJ1-4; abundance: .; CDR3aa: CASRHSGRDEKLFF; CDR3nt: TGTGCCAGCAGGCACTCGGGCAGGGATGAAAAACTGTTTTTT
v_gene: TRBV27; d_gene: TRBD2; len: 14; j_gene: TRBJ2-3; abundance: .; CDR3aa: CASSAGGPSNTQYF; CDR3nt: TGTGCCAGCAGTGCGGGAGGGCCGTCGAATACGCAGTATTTT
v_gene: TRBV7-2; d_gene: .; len: 13; j_gene: TRBJ1-1; abundance: .; CDR3aa: CASSPKWTAQAFF; CDR3nt: TGTGCCAGCAGCCCAAAGTGGACAGCCCAAGCTTTCTTT
v_gene: TRBV11-2; d_gene: TRBD1; len: 17; j_gene: TRBJ1-4; abundance: once; CDR3aa: CASSTSYRGGTNEKLFF; CDR3nt: TGTGCCAGCAGCACCTCCTACAGGGGTGGAACTAATGAAAAACTGTTTTTT
v_gene: TRBV6-2/TRBV6-3; d_gene: TRBD2; len: 15; j_gene: TRBJ2-5; abundance: .; CDR3aa: CASSHLVAGKETQYF; CDR3nt: TGTGCCAGCAGCCACCTGGTAGCGGGCAAAGAGACCCAGTACTTC
v_gene: TRBV28; d_gene: .; len: 15; j_gene: TRBJ2-2; abundance: .; CDR3aa: CASRRGDGTTGELFF; CDR3nt: TGTGCCAGCCGCCGCGGGGACGGAACCACCGGGGAGCTGTTTTTT
v_gene: TRBV5-4; d_gene: TRBD1; len: 14; j_gene: TRBJ2-5; abundance: .; CDR3aa: CASSSGQGRETQYF; CDR3nt: TGTGCCAGCAGCTCCGGACAGGGTAGAGAGACCCAGTACTTC
v_gene: TRBV28; d_gene: .; len: 13; j_gene: TRBJ2-1; abundance: .; CDR3aa: CASSGLPYNEQFF; CDR3nt: TGTGCCAGCAGTGGACTACCCTACAATGAGCAGTTCTTC
v_gene: TRBV7-2; d_gene: .; len: 13; j_gene: TRBJ1-1; abundance: once; CDR3aa: CASSVQWDTEAFF; CDR3nt: TGTGCCAGCAGCGTACAGTGGGACACTGAAGCTTTCTTT
v_gene: TRBV29-1; d_gene: TRBD1; len: 14; j_gene: TRBJ1-4; abundance: .; CDR3aa: CSVEYRGKDEKLFF; CDR3nt: TGCAGCGTTGAATACAGGGGAAAGGATGAAAAACTGTTTTTT
v_gene: TRBV28; d_gene: .; len: 14; j_gene: TRBJ1-5; abundance: .; CDR3aa: CASSSISGNQPQHF; CDR3nt: TGTGCCAGCAGTTCGATTAGTGGCAATCAGCCCCAGCATTTT
v_gene: TRBV5-1; d_gene: TRBD1; len: 15; j_gene: TRBJ1-5; abundance: .; CDR3aa: CASSVTGDSNQPQHF; CDR3nt: TGCGCCAGCAGCGTGACAGGGGATAGCAATCAGCCCCAGCATTTT
v_gene: TRBV11-3; d_gene: .; len: 13; j_gene: TRBJ1-1; abundance: .; CDR3aa: CASSLETVGEAFF; CDR3nt: TGTGCCAGCAGCTTAGAGACAGTGGGTGAAGCTTTCTTT
v_gene: TRBV9; d_gene: TRBD1; len: 14; j_gene: TRBJ2-2; abundance: .; CDR3aa: CASSVQGDTGELFF; CDR3nt: TGTGCCAGCAGCGTCCAGGGGGACACCGGGGAGCTGTTTTTT
v_gene: TRBV3-1/TRBV3-2; d_gene: .; len: 15; j_gene: TRBJ2-1; abundance: .; CDR3aa: CASSPWRERHNEQFF; CDR3nt: TGTGCCAGCAGCCCGTGGAGGGAGAGGCACAATGAGCAGTTCTTC
v_gene: TRBV2; d_gene: TRBD2; len: 17; j_gene: TRBJ2-1; abundance: .; CDR3aa: CASRARTSRNIQNEQFF; CDR3nt: TGTGCCAGCAGGGCCCGGACTAGCAGAAACATACAGAATGAGCAGTTCTTC
v_gene: TRBV24-1; d_gene: TRBD2; len: 16; j_gene: TRBJ2-1; abundance: .; CDR3aa: CATSERGRATYNEQFF; CDR3nt: TGTGCCACCAGTGAACGCGGGAGGGCTACCTACAATGAGCAGTTCTTC
v_gene: TRBV4-3; d_gene: TRBD1; len: 15; j_gene: TRBJ1-1; abundance: .; CDR3aa: CASSQADREFTEAFF; CDR3nt: TGCGCCAGCAGCCAAGCCGACAGGGAGTTCACTGAAGCTTTCTTT
v_gene: TRBV5-4; d_gene: .; len: 13; j_gene: TRBJ1-2; abundance: .; CDR3aa: CASSLREGGSYTF; CDR3nt: TGTGCCAGCAGCTTGCGAGAGGGAGGCAGCTACACCTTC